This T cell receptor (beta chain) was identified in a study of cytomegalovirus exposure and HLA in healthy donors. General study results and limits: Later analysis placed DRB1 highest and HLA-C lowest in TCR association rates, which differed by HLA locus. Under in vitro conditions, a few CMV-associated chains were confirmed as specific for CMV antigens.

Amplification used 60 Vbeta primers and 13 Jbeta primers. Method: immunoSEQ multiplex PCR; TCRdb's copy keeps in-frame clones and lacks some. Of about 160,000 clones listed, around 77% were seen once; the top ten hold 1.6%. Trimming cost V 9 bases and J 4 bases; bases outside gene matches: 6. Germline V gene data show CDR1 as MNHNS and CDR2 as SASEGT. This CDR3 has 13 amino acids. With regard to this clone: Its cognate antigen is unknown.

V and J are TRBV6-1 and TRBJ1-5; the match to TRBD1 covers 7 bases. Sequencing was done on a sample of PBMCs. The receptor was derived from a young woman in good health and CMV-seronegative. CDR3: CASLTGRNQPQHF. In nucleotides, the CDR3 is TGTGCCAGTCTGACAGGGAGGAATCAGCCCCAGCATTTT.